These 30 T cell receptor beta chains were sequenced from one sample in a study of T cell changes during pregnancy in multiple sclerosis. The repertoire was sequenced with immunoSEQ multiplex PCR; TCRdb's copy has only in-frame clones and lacks some. The data show under 15,000 clones, with roughly 94% seen just once and under 0.3% held by the top ten. Sequencing used CD4+ T cells from peripheral blood mononuclear cells, obtained before pregnancy. The receptors here all came from a female donor with multiple sclerosis, enrolled in a pregnancy study.

V usage is TRBV5-4 and J usage is TRBJ1-1; possibly TRBD1 for D (6 bases). The CDR3 loop spans 14 amino acids. Trimming took off 4 bases at V and 8 bases at J, with 18 bases between the two ends. Germline V gene lookup returns CDR1 SGHNT and CDR2 YYREEE (reference sequence). The CDR3 DNA sequence: TGTGCCAGCAGCCGCCTCGGGGGGGCGGCAGAAGCTTTCTTT. Protein sequence: CASSRLGGAAEAFF.

The chain links TRBV10-3 to TRBJ1-5; 9 positions agree with TRBD1. With V trimmed by 6 bases and J by 5 bases, 5 bases remained unmatched. CDR3 length: 14 residues. Germline CDR1 ENHRY, CDR2 SYGVKD. CDR3 sequence reads: CAIRGQGWDQPQHF. For the CDR3, the DNA is TGTGCCATCAGGGGACAGGGCTGGGATCAGCCCCAGCATTTT.

V and J are TRBV10-3 and TRBJ1-2; 9 bases fit TRBD1. CDR3 size: 15 residues. Germline loops: CDR1 ENHRY, CDR2 SYGVKD. V shed 10 bases and J 5 bases; nucleotides not matched to a gene: 14. The CDR3 is CATSRDRATPYGYTF. CDR3 DNA sequence: TGTGCCACCTCCCGGGACAGGGCTACACCTTATGGCTACACCTTC.

The V gene is TRBV9, the J gene TRBJ2-3, with 11 bases lining up with TRBD2. The CDR3 length is 14 residues. In germline, CDR1 is SGDLS, CDR2 YYNGEE. J was trimmed by 5 bases and V by 4 bases; bases with no gene match: 3. DNA for the CDR3: TGTGCCAGCAGCACTAGCGGGGGAAAAGATACGCAGTATTTT. It is translated as CASSTSGGKDTQYF.

The V and J genes are TRBV2 and TRBJ1-2; D is perhaps TRBD1 (6 bases). Trimming stripped 1 base from V and 7 bases from J, with 19 bases between. Germline V gene lookup returns CDR1 SNHLY and CDR2 FYNNEI. The CDR3 is made up of 16 amino acids. CDR3 amino acids: CASSEGQGLKSSGYTF. DNA for the CDR3: TGTGCCAGCAGTGAAGGGCAGGGGTTGAAGTCTAGTGGCTACACCTTC.

The chain recombines TRBV5-1 with TRBJ2-7, with D maybe TRBD1 (6 bases). Germline V gene sequence: CDR1 SGHRS, CDR2 YFSETQ. The CDR3 length is 14 residues. V was pared by 0 bases and J by 2 bases, with 9 bases between. The CDR3 nucleotides are TGCGCCAGCAGCTTGGGGGACAAGCCCTACGAGCAGTACTTC. Amino acids: CASSLGDKPYEQYF. The full variable domain, completed using reference TRBV5-1 and TRBJ2-7, is KAGVTQTPRYLIKTRGQQVTLSCSPISGHRSVSWYQQTPGQGLQFLFEYFSETQRNKGNFPGRFSGRQFSNSRSEMNVSTLELGDSALYLCASSLGDKPYEQYFGPGTRLTVT.

V is TRBV9 and J is TRBJ1-2; 8 bases map to TRBD1. Unmatched junction bases numbered 5, after V lost 4 bases and J lost 6 bases. This CDR3 has 13 amino acids. Germline V gene sequence: CDR1 SGDLS, CDR2 YYNGEE. CDR3 DNA sequence: TGTGCCAGCAGCCCCGGGACAGGCCATGGCTACACCTTC. Translated, it gives CASSPGTGHGYTF.

The rearrangement uses TRBV7-8 and TRBJ1-5; possible D gene TRBD1, 6 bases. This CDR3 is 17 amino acids long. Trimming cost V 5 bases and J 5 bases, with 22 bases left between them. Germline V gene data show CDR1 as SGHVS and CDR2 as FQNEAQ. The CDR3 here is CASSPSRGGRRDQPQHF. CDR3 sequence (DNA): TGTGCCAGCAGCCCAAGTAGGGGGGGGCGCCGCGATCAGCCCCAGCATTTT.

The V call is TRBV1, the J call TRBJ1-2; TRBD1, the table's D call, lacks a check against the DNA. TRBV1 corresponds to a pseudogene. The CDR3 consists of 15 residues. CDR3 protein: CTSSQAGTGGDGYTF. The CDR3 nucleotides are TGCACCAGCAGCCAAGCGGGGACAGGGGGTGATGGCTACACCTTC.

This clone has only one observation. The chain has TRBV5-1 and TRBJ1-2; 9 bases fit TRBD1. CDR3 size: 17 residues. Trimming at V came to 4 bases and at J to 5 bases, leaving 15 bases not matched to a gene. CDR1 is SGHRS, CDR2 YFSETQ, per germline. In DNA form, the CDR3 reads TGCGCCAGCAGCCCACCCGACAGGGGGAAAAATCTATATGGCTACACCTTC. This gives the protein CASSPPDRGKNLYGYTF.

The chain links TRBV6-5 to TRBJ1-4; tentative D call: TRBD1 (5 bases). The CDR3 consists of 15 residues. Trimming left V 4 bases short and J 6 bases short, with 15 bases between. Germline V gene sequence: CDR1 MNHEY, CDR2 SVGAGI. The CDR3 here is CASSSGRDFDEKLFF. The CDR3 bases are TGTGCCAGCAGTTCGGGCCGGGACTTTGATGAAAAACTGTTTTTT.

The J gene is TRBJ2-3, the V gene TRBV7-2, with 10 bases fitting TRBD2. The CDR3 contains 15 residues. With 6 bases clipped from V and 4 bases from J, the junction kept 7 bases outside the gene matches. Germline loops: CDR1 SGHTA, CDR2 FQGNSA. The chain's CDR3 is CASRLSGGAPDTQYF. The CDR3 DNA sequence: TGTGCCAGCAGACTCAGCGGGGGGGCACCAGATACGCAGTATTTT.

The chain has TRBV5-4 and TRBJ2-1; 10 bases align to TRBD2. Trimming removed 3 bases from V and 7 bases from J; junction bases left unmatched: 7. The CDR3 sequence is 15 residues long. Germline CDR1 SGHNT, CDR2 YYREEE (reference sequence). CDR3 residues: CASSSPTSGDNEQFF. The DNA for the CDR3 is TGTGCCAGCAGCTCCCCCACTAGCGGGGATAATGAGCAGTTCTTC.

This rearrangement joins TRBV30 to TRBJ2-5, with TRBD1 identical over 7 bases. Germline trimming cut 3 bases from V and 4 bases from J; bases unmatched to any gene: 2. The CDR3 has 12 amino acids. The germline V gene encodes CDR1 GTSNPN and CDR2 SVGIG (reference sequence). CDR3 sequence: CAWRSGGETQYF. CDR3 nucleotide sequence: TGTGCCTGGAGATCAGGGGGAGAGACCCAGTACTTC.

The CDR3 is CASSLAGGPYGYTF. CDR3 DNA: TGCGCCAGCAGCTTAGCAGGGGGCCCCTATGGCTACACCTTC. The V gene is TRBV5-1, the J gene TRBJ1-2; 8 bases align to TRBD1. CDR1 is SGHRS, CDR2 YFSETQ, per germline. This CDR3 contains 14 residues. Unmatched junction bases numbered 4, after V lost 2 bases and J lost 4 bases.

V and J are TRBV10-3 and TRBJ2-2; 8 positions agree with TRBD2. Germline values: CDR1 ENHRY, CDR2 SYGVKD. V trimming: 0 bases; J trimming: 1 base; junction bases outside the gene matches: 1. There are 16 residues in the CDR3. The CDR3 sequence: CAISESLAGNTGELFF. CDR3 DNA: TGTGCCATCAGTGAGTCCCTAGCGGGGAACACCGGGGAGCTGTTTTTT.

This chain uses TRBV7-8 with TRBJ2-3; the D gene is possibly TRBD2 (5 bases). The CDR3 length is 15 residues. From germline, CDR1 is SGHVS and CDR2 FQNEAQ. Trimming shortened V by 1 base and J by 9 bases, and 17 bases separated the two germline ends. In DNA form, the CDR3 reads TGTGCCAGCAGCTTAGTTGCGGGCGCAGCTGGGACGCAGTATTTT. It translates to CASSLVAGAAGTQYF.

This chain uses TRBV5-1 with TRBJ2-2; a possible D gene is TRBD1 (6 bases). V lost 7 bases and J 4 bases, leaving 17 bases between the germline ends. CDR1 SGHRS and CDR2 YFSETQ come from the germline V gene. The CDR3 sequence is 15 residues long. This CDR3 reads CASGLGTGSTGELFF. DNA of the CDR3: TGCGCCAGCGGTCTAGGCACAGGGTCCACCGGGGAGCTGTTTTTT. Full variable domain (missing parts from reference TRBV5-1 and TRBJ2-2): KAGVTQTPRYLIKTRGQQVTLSCSPISGHRSVSWYQQTPGQGLQFLFEYFSETQRNKGNFPGRFSGRQFSNSRSEMNVSTLELGDSALYLCASGLGTGSTGELFFGEGSRLTVL.

The rearrangement links TRBV11-3 to TRBJ1-1, with D possibly being TRBD1 (6 bases). The V end was cut by 1 base, the J end by 8 bases, with 8 bases between. Germline values: CDR1 SGHNT, CDR2 YENEEA. This CDR3 region has 12 residues. The CDR3 DNA sequence: TGTGCCAGCAGCTTAGGGCAGGGGGAAGCTTTCTTT. This translates into CASSLGQGEAFF.

V is TRBV11-3 and J is TRBJ2-7; 8 nucleotides align to TRBD2. The CDR3 is 13 residues long. CDR1 SGHNT and CDR2 YENEEA come from the germline V gene. Germline trimming cut 6 bases from V and 2 bases from J; bases unmatched to any gene: 3. The CDR3 reads CASSRGGTYEQYF. The DNA of the CDR3 is TGTGCCAGCAGTCGGGGGGGAACCTACGAGCAGTACTTC.

The chain has TRBV14 and TRBJ2-1; D unresolved. Germline V gene sequence: CDR1 SGHDN, CDR2 FVKESK. This CDR3 contains 11 residues. The ends were cut back, 2 bases at V and 7 bases at J, with 3 bases in the middle. The CDR3 sequence: CASSQHNEQFF. The CDR3 nucleotides are TGTGCCAGCAGCCAACATAATGAGCAGTTCTTC.

The J gene is TRBJ1-1, the V gene TRBV5-4; 7 nucleotides align to TRBD1. Germline loops: CDR1 SGHNT, CDR2 YYREEE (reference sequence). This CDR3 is built from 14 residues. V trimming: 4 bases; J trimming: 0 bases; junction bases outside the gene matches: 3. The CDR3 DNA is TGTGCCAGCAGCAAGGGACAGATGAACACTGAAGCTTTCTTT. Protein product: CASSKGQMNTEAFF.

The chain has TRBV7-9 and TRBJ1-1; possible D gene TRBD1, 5 bases. V dropped 5 bases and J dropped 6 bases, with 13 bases sitting between them. This CDR3 region has 13 residues. Germline V gives CDR1 SEHNR, CDR2 FQNEAQ (reference sequence). CDR3 sequence reads: CASSHKGLSEAFF. The CDR3 nucleotides read TGTGCCAGCAGCCACAAGGGACTCTCTGAAGCTTTCTTT.

The chain uses TRBV6-5 and TRBJ2-2, with D possibly TRBD2 on 6 matching bases. The V gene lost 4 bases and the J gene lost 2 bases, with 11 bases spanning the gap. This CDR3 is built from 15 residues. Germline assignment: CDR1 MNHEY and CDR2 SVGAGI. The CDR3 sequence: CASSSGTVNTGELFF. In DNA form, the CDR3 reads TGTGCCAGCAGTTCTGGGACTGTTAACACCGGGGAGCTGTTTTTT.

The DNA for the CDR3 is TGTGCCAGCAGGCAGGGGAGCTCCTACGAGCAGTACTTC. It codes for CASRQGSSYEQYF. The chain carries TRBV7-8 and TRBJ2-7, with a possible D match to TRBD1 (6 bases). The CDR3 has 13 amino acids. Germline loops: CDR1 SGHVS, CDR2 FQNEAQ. V lost 6 bases and J 0 bases, leaving 9 bases between the germline ends.

The genes are TRBV9 and TRBJ1-2, with 10 bases matching TRBD1. The germline V gene encodes CDR1 SGDLS and CDR2 YYNGEE. Trimming took 0 bases from V and 6 from J; bases not matched to a gene: 5. This CDR3 spans 15 amino acids. The CDR3 loop reads CASSVDVGTGDGYTF. As DNA, the CDR3 is TGTGCCAGCAGCGTAGATGTCGGGACAGGGGATGGCTACACCTTC. The whole variable domain, filled in from reference TRBV9 and TRBJ1-2, reads DSGVTQTPKHLITATGQRVTLRCSPRSGDLSVYWYQQSLDQGLQFLIQYYNGEERAKGNILERFSAQQFPDLHSELNLSSLELGDSALYFCASSVDVGTGDGYTFGSGTRLTVV.

The V and J genes are TRBV7-8 and TRBJ1-5; no definite D call. With 5 bases removed from V and 5 bases from J, the gap between germline ends came to 10 bases. Per germline, CDR1 SGHVS and CDR2 FQNEAQ. This CDR3 comprises 13 residues. CDR3 protein: CASSPEVDQPQHF. In DNA, the CDR3 is TGTGCCAGCAGCCCAGAGGTCGATCAGCCCCAGCATTTT. Full variable domain (remainder filled in from reference TRBV7-8 and TRBJ1-5): GAGVSQSPRYKVAKRGQDVALRCDPISGHVSLFWYQQALGQGPEFLTYFQNEAQLDKSGLPSDRFFAERPEGSVSTLKIQRTQQEDSAVYLCASSPEVDQPQHFGDGTRLSIL.

The chain joins TRBV9 to TRBJ1-1; 8 bases align to TRBD1. This CDR3 has 16 amino acids. Germline-derived CDR1 and CDR2 are SGDLS and YYNGEE. The V gene end was trimmed by 0 bases and the J gene end by 1 base; junction bases not matched to a gene: 5. The CDR3 DNA is TGTGCCAGCAGCGTAGCCCCACAGGGGGGGAACACTGAAGCTTTCTTT. It encodes CASSVAPQGGNTEAFF.

The chain carries TRBV2 and TRBJ2-6; D is possibly TRBD1 (6 bases). This CDR3 spans 15 amino acids. V was trimmed by 4 bases and J by 2 bases, leaving 9 bases between them. Germline CDR1 and CDR2: SNHLY and FYNNEI. CDR3 DNA: TGTGCCAGCAGTGTGCAGGGGCCTGGGGCCAACGTCCTGACTTTC. Residues: CASSVQGPGANVLTF. Looking up the rest from reference TRBV2 and TRBJ2-6 gives the full variable domain: EPEVTQTPSHQVTQMGQEVILRCVPISNHLYFYWYRQILGQKVEFLVSFYNNEISEKSEIFDDQFSVERPDGSNFTLKIRSTKLEDSAMYFCASSVQGPGANVLTFGAGSRLTVL.

This clone came up once. The chain is built from TRBV27 and TRBJ2-4, with TRBD1 matching over 9 bases. J was trimmed by 3 bases and V by 6 bases; bases with no gene match: 21. This CDR3 spans 20 amino acids. The germline gives CDR1 MNHEY, CDR2 SMNVEV (reference sequence). The CDR3 region is CASRGLGTGRPGALKNIQYF. Here the CDR3 DNA reads TGTGCCAGCAGGGGGTTGGGGACAGGGCGACCTGGGGCTCTCAAAAACATTCAGTACTTC.